This TCR beta chain was captured by sequencing in a study of cytomegalovirus exposure and HLA in healthy donors. Overall study results and limits: Under in vitro conditions, a few CMV-associated chains were confirmed as specific for CMV antigens. Whilst most TCR sequences proved rare, a subset of public TCRs occurred across many donors.

Of note for this clone: Its antigen is unidentified.

Assay used: immunoSEQ multiplex PCR; TCRdb lists only in-frame clones, some missing. In the table there are about 140,000 clones, around four fifths of which are singletons. The clonotype comes from a young woman in good health and CMV-seronegative. Specimen: PBMCs.

The DNA for the CDR3 is TGTGCCAGCAGCTTAGGCGGACAGTTCTCCTACGAGCAGTACTTC. It specifies CASSLGGQFSYEQYF. The chain uses TRBV7-8 and TRBJ2-7, with D perhaps matching TRBD1 (6 bases). From germline, CDR1 is SGHVS and CDR2 FQNEAQ. The CDR3 runs to 15 residues. V was shortened by 1 base and J by 0 bases, with 10 bases between the two germline ends.